This T cell receptor beta chain was retrieved from a study of Ad26.COV2.S vaccination and SARS-CoV-2 variants. For this clone: The target antigen is unknown.

Study results and limitations: Spike-specific CD8+ and CD4+ T cell responses reportedly showed substantial breadth after vaccination.

The treatment is: roughly 20 received Ad26.COV2.S at low or high dose, single or two shots; 5 received placebo; per-sample allocation not given. Each sample was drawn 63 days after the first injection (of vaccine or placebo). An Ad26 vector expressing Wuhan-strain SARS-CoV-2 spike constituted the vaccine. This CDR3 has 13 amino acids. Trimming stripped 8 bases from V and 4 bases from J, with 12 bases between. Germline V gene sequence: CDR1 SGHAT, CDR2 FQNNGV. The protocol was immunoSEQ multiplex PCR, while the TCRdb copy is restricted to in-frame clones and leaves out a portion. The sample includes approximately 300,000 clones, 70% to 90% of them seen just once.

The V gene is TRBV11-2, the J gene TRBJ1-5, with D possibly TRBD1 on 5 matching bases. The input for sequencing was peripheral blood, taken in a trial of Ad26.COV2.S vaccine versus placebo. The clonotype comes from a person between 18 and 65 years old who received the Ad26.COV2.S COVID-19 vaccine or a placebo. The CDR3 here is CASATGGNQPQHF. CDR3 coding DNA: TGTGCCAGCGCGACCGGGGGGAATCAGCCCCAGCATTTT.